This TCR beta chain derives from a study of cytomegalovirus exposure and HLA in healthy donors. Trimming removed 2 bases at V and 7 bases at J, with 13 bases between. The germline gives CDR1 MNHEY, CDR2 SVGAGI. The CDR3 is 14 residues long. Primers included in the PCR were 60 Vbeta and 13 Jbeta primers. Sequenced by immunoSEQ multiplex PCR; TCRdb stores in-frame clones only, minus some. The sample records 150,000 to 200,000 clones, around 76% being singletons. The source is a man aged 40-50 years in good health and CMV-seronegative. The chain couples TRBV6-5 to TRBJ2-3; possible D gene TRBD2, 5 bases. What was sequenced was PBMCs. CDR3 amino acids: CASSYGDLAYTQYF. The CDR3 bases are TGTGCCAGCAGTTACGGGGATCTAGCTTATACGCAGTATTTT.